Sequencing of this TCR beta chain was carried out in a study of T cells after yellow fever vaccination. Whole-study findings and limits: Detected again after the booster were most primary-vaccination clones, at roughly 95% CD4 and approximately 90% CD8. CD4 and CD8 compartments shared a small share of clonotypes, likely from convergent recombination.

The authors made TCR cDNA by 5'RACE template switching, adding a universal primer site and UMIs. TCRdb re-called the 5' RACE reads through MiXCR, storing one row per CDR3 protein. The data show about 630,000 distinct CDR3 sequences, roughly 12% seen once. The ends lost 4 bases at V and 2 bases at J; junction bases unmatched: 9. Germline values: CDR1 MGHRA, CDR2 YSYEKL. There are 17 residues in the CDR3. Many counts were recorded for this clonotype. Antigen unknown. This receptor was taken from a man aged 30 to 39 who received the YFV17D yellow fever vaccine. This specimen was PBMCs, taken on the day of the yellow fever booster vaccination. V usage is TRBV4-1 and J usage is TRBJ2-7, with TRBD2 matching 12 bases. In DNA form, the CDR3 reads TGCGCCAGCAGCCGGGCCCAGACTAGCGGGAGTGCCTACGAGCAGTACTTC. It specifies CASSRAQTSGSAYEQYF.